This entry lists 2 T cell receptor beta chains sequenced from one sample in a study of long-term antiretroviral therapy in people with HIV. Running of the v3.0 immunoSEQ assay took place at survey level. The data were produced by immunoSEQ multiplex PCR, yet TCRdb's version contains in-frame clones alone and is incomplete. The data contain about 28,000 clones, approximately 90% of them seen just once; the ten biggest clones take up roughly 4%. The sample was unsorted PBMCs, taken 1.8 years after starting antiretroviral therapy. The receptor source for this set is a woman aged 18 to 35 with HIV.

The chain recombines TRBV15 with TRBJ1-3; tentatively, D is TRBD1 (6 bases). The CDR3 totals 13 residues. Germline V lookup: CDR1 LNHNV, CDR2 YYDKDF (reference sequence). V was pared by 9 bases and J by 2 bases, with 11 bases between. In DNA, the CDR3 is TGTGCCACTAACAGGGAAGCTGGAAACACCATATATTTT. The encoded protein is CATNREAGNTIYF.

CDR3 sequence (DNA): TGTGCCAGCAGCCCCGCCGGGCCCTTAAACATTCAGTACTTC. It specifies CASSPAGPLNIQYF. V usage is TRBV7-2 and J usage is TRBJ2-4, with D unclear. Germline assignment: CDR1 SGHTA and CDR2 FQGNSA. The CDR3 length is 14 residues. Trimming took off 5 bases at V and 6 bases at J, with 14 bases between the two ends.